These 29 T cell receptor beta chains came from one sample sequenced in a study of T cell responses to AZD1222 COVID-19 vaccine. Only in-frame clones appear in the TCRdb table, and some are missing; sequencing was by immunoSEQ multiplex PCR. The sample shows 77,000 or so clones, about nine tenths of them seen only once. The sequences come from peripheral blood, collected 28 days after the second AZD1222 dose. The receptors come from an adult who received the AZD1222 COVID-19 vaccine.

This rearrangement joins TRBV15 to TRBJ1-2, with TRBD1 matching over 11 bases. This CDR3 contains 15 residues. The junction had 9 bases not matched to a gene; V was cut back by 6 bases and J by 6 bases. The germline gives CDR1 LNHNV, CDR2 YYDKDF (reference sequence). The CDR3 DNA is TGTGCCACCAGTATGTGGACAGGGGGCGCAGATGGCTACACCTTC. This encodes CATSMWTGGADGYTF.

The genes are TRBV7-9 and TRBJ2-1; tentatively, D is TRBD2 (6 bases). V gave up 5 bases and J gave up 7 bases, with 21 bases separating them. The CDR3 runs to 16 residues. Germline-derived CDR1 and CDR2 are SEHNR and FQNEAQ (reference sequence). The CDR3 DNA reads as TGTGCCAGCAGCCGAGGGGAGGCGGACTATAGGAATGAGCAGTTCTTC. Its translation is CASSRGEADYRNEQFF.

The V call is TRBV5-1, the J call TRBJ1-2; no firm D call. CDR1 and CDR2 from the germline V gene are SGHRS and YFSETQ. The V end was cut by 0 bases, the J end by 4 bases, with 7 bases between. There are 13 residues in the CDR3. CDR3 residues: CASSLVDGYGYTF. Written as DNA, the CDR3 is TGCGCCAGCAGCTTGGTGGATGGCTATGGCTACACCTTC.

J is TRBJ2-5 and V is TRBV11-2; 9 positions agree with TRBD2. V shed 6 bases and J 9 bases; nucleotides not matched to a gene: 8. Germline CDR1 reads SGHAT; CDR2 reads FQNNGV. The CDR3 spans 13 residues. The CDR3 region is CASRASGVRAQYF. DNA of the CDR3: TGTGCCAGCAGAGCTAGCGGGGTTCGGGCCCAGTACTTC.

The table lists this clone with a count of one. The V and J genes are TRBV5-1 and TRBJ1-2; D is possibly TRBD1 (5 bases). The CDR3 has 15 amino acids. The germline gives CDR1 SGHRS, CDR2 YFSETQ. V lost 0 bases and J lost 0, with 9 bases in between. The CDR3 bases are TGCGCCAGCAGCTTGGGGGGGTCAGCTAACTATGGCTACACCTTC. Protein product: CASSLGGSANYGYTF.

The chain joins TRBV6-5 to TRBJ1-3, with D perhaps matching TRBD1 (6 bases). V shed 7 bases and J shed 3 bases, with 7 bases lying between them. The germline V gene encodes CDR1 MNHEY and CDR2 SVGAGI. The CDR3 is 12 residues long. CDR3 amino acids: CASKQGGNTIYF. The CDR3 DNA is TGTGCCAGCAAACAGGGTGGAAACACCATATATTTT.

This rearrangement joins TRBV5-1 to TRBJ2-7, with D maybe TRBD1 (6 bases). This CDR3 region has 15 residues. Trimming left V 4 bases short and J 12 bases short, with 26 bases between. CDR1 is SGHRS, CDR2 YFSETQ, per germline. The CDR3 DNA sequence: TGCGCCAGCAGCCCAGGGACATTTGGGGCATGGGACCTGTACTTC. Translation: CASSPGTFGAWDLYF.

This chain joins TRBV5-1 and TRBJ2-7; 8 positions agree with TRBD2. Germline values: CDR1 SGHRS, CDR2 YFSETQ. The length of the CDR3 is 14 residues. Trimming removed 4 bases from V and 3 bases from J; junction bases left unmatched: 6. CDR3 in amino acids: CASSREGGNYEQYF. DNA of the CDR3: TGCGCCAGCAGCCGGGAGGGAGGGAACTACGAGCAGTACTTC.

This clone showed up just once. The chain links TRBV7-2 to TRBJ2-7; a possible D gene is TRBD1 (5 bases). V was trimmed by 0 bases and J by 6 bases, leaving 12 bases between them. The CDR3 extends over 14 amino acids. Germline V CDR1 and CDR2: SGHTA, FQGNSA. CDR3 in DNA: TGTGCCAGCAGCTTAGCGAGCAGGCAGGGCGAGCAGTACTTC. Amino acids: CASSLASRQGEQYF.

The V gene is TRBV6-1, the J gene TRBJ1-2, with 12 bases that match TRBD1. V trimming: 5 bases; J trimming: 4 bases; junction bases outside the gene matches: 8. Germline V lookup: CDR1 MNHNS, CDR2 SASEGT. CDR3 length: 16 residues. The CDR3 spells CASSQGTGGLGYGYTF. The CDR3 bases are TGTGCCAGCAGTCAAGGGACAGGGGGCTTGGGCTATGGCTACACCTTC.

This clone occurred a few times. CDR3 coding DNA: TGTGCCAGCTCACCACTCCAAGCAGGGGAGGGCGGCACAGATACGCAGTATTTT. It yields the protein CASSPLQAGEGGTDTQYF. The chain couples TRBV18 to TRBJ2-3; tentative D call: TRBD2 (7 bases). The V end was cut by 1 base, the J end by 1 base, with 18 bases between. The CDR3 length is 18 residues. CDR1 KGHSH and CDR2 LQKENI come from the germline V gene. The full variable domain, in which reference TRBV18 and TRBJ2-3 provide the parts outside the CDR3, is NAGVMQNPRHLVRRRGQEARLRCSPMKGHSHVYWYRQLPEEGLKFMVYLQKENIIDESGMPKERFSAEFPKEGPSILRIQQVVRGDSAAYFCASSPLQAGEGGTDTQYFGPGTRLTVL.

The V call is TRBV2, the J call TRBJ2-3, with 9 bases identical to TRBD2. V gave up 4 bases and J gave up 1 base; unmatched junction bases: 9. The CDR3 has 17 amino acids. CDR1 and CDR2 from the germline V gene are SNHLY and FYNNEI. In DNA form, the CDR3 reads TGTGCCAGCAGTGTTTCAGCGGGGGGAGGAGGCACAGATACGCAGTATTTT. This codes for CASSVSAGGGGTDTQYF.

This clone showed up just once. The gene calls are TRBV9 and TRBJ1-1; D gene unclear. Looked up from germline, CDR1 is SGDLS and CDR2 is YYNGEE. Deletions cut 4 bases from V and 3 bases from J, with 10 bases between. CDR3 length: 13 residues. Here the CDR3 DNA reads TGTGCCAGCAGCCCCAGACGGGACACTGAAGCTTTCTTT. Amino acids: CASSPRRDTEAFF.

The chain recombines TRBV7-9 with TRBJ2-7; 8 bases agree with TRBD1. This CDR3 region has 15 residues. Germline CDR1 SEHNR, CDR2 FQNEAQ (reference sequence). The trim removed 2 bases at V and 5 bases at J, leaving 8 bases unmatched. The CDR3: CASSLLQGAKNEQYF. Written as DNA, the CDR3 is TGTGCCAGCAGCTTACTGCAGGGGGCAAAAAACGAGCAGTACTTC. The variable domain in full, completed from reference TRBV7-9 and TRBJ2-7, reads DTGVSQNPRHKITKRGQNVTFRCDPISEHNRLYWYRQTLGQGPEFLTYFQNEAQLEKSRLLSDRFSAERPKGSFSTLEIQRTEQGDSAMYLCASSLLQGAKNEQYFGPGTRLTVT.

The chain carries TRBV15 and TRBJ2-5; D ambiguous. Germline lookup yields CDR1 LNHNV and CDR2 YYDKDF (reference sequence). V was clipped by 3 bases and J by 1 base, with 6 bases between them. The CDR3 totals 13 residues. The CDR3 loop reads CATSRTPQETQYF. CDR3 nucleotides: TGTGCCACCAGCAGGACTCCCCAAGAGACCCAGTACTTC.

This clone was seen just once. This rearrangement joins TRBV7-9 to TRBJ2-7; TRBD2 might be the D (5 bases). The CDR3 loop spans 14 amino acids. The germline CDR1 and CDR2 sequences are SEHNR and FQNEAQ (reference sequence). Between the trimmed V and J ends, which lost 1 base and 5 bases, there was a span of 12 bases. The CDR3 region is CASSLEGRDNEQYF. In DNA, the CDR3 is TGTGCCAGCAGCTTAGAAGGGAGAGATAACGAGCAGTACTTC. The whole variable domain, remainder taken from reference TRBV7-9 and TRBJ2-7, is DTGVSQNPRHKITKRGQNVTFRCDPISEHNRLYWYRQTLGQGPEFLTYFQNEAQLEKSRLLSDRFSAERPKGSFSTLEIQRTEQGDSAMYLCASSLEGRDNEQYFGPGTRLTVT.

This clone came up once. This chain joins TRBV19 and TRBJ2-1; D remains ambiguous. CDR1 and CDR2 (germline): LNHDA, SQIVND (reference sequence). V lost 3 bases and J lost 10, with 13 bases in between. There are 13 residues in the CDR3. CDR3: CASSIEVLQEQFF. In DNA, the CDR3 is TGTGCCAGTAGTATCGAGGTTTTGCAGGAGCAGTTCTTC.

This chain links TRBV11-3 with TRBJ2-1; 8 positions match TRBD1. Germline CDR1 is SGHNT and CDR2 is YENEEA. The CDR3 runs to 14 residues. V lost 5 bases to trimming and J lost 9 bases; unmatched junction nucleotides: 9. CDR3 loop: CASSRGQASLEQFF. The CDR3, as DNA: TGTGCCAGCAGCCGGGGACAGGCGAGCCTTGAGCAGTTCTTC.

The chain links TRBV9 to TRBJ2-3, with D unclear. This CDR3 comprises 14 residues. V lost 1 base, J lost 9 bases, and 15 bases lay in between. The germline CDR1 and CDR2 sequences are SGDLS and YYNGEE. The chain's CDR3 is CASSVNGYSETQYF. The DNA for the CDR3 is TGTGCCAGCAGCGTAAATGGTTATTCGGAGACGCAGTATTTT.

The J gene is TRBJ2-1, the V gene TRBV9, with TRBD1 matching 7 bases. CDR3 length: 17 amino acids. V shed 0 bases and J 7 bases; nucleotides not matched to a gene: 13. Germline loops: CDR1 SGDLS, CDR2 YYNGEE. The CDR3, as DNA: TGTGCCAGCAGCGTAGGCCTCTTAGACAGGGCACTTAATGAGCAGTTCTTC. This encodes CASSVGLLDRALNEQFF. Based on the CDR3 plus reference TRBV9 and TRBJ2-1, the full variable domain is DSGVTQTPKHLITATGQRVTLRCSPRSGDLSVYWYQQSLDQGLQFLIQYYNGEERAKGNILERFSAQQFPDLHSELNLSSLELGDSALYFCASSVGLLDRALNEQFFGPGTRLTVL.

In nucleotides, the CDR3 is TGTGCCAGCCCCATAGGGGGGCAGGGGGGAAACACCATATATTTT. This translates into CASPIGGQGGNTIYF. The chain uses TRBV6-5 and TRBJ1-3, with D perhaps matching TRBD1 (6 bases). V lost 8 bases, J lost 4 bases, and 18 bases lay in between. There are 15 residues in the CDR3. From germline, CDR1 is MNHEY and CDR2 SVGAGI.

The chain is built from TRBV4-1 and TRBJ2-5; tentatively, D is TRBD2 (6 bases). The CDR3 runs 13 residues. The V end lost 3 bases, the J end lost 5 bases, and 10 bases lay between the germline ends. CDR1 and CDR2 from the germline V gene are MGHRA and YSYEKL. In DNA form, the CDR3 reads TGCGCCAGCAGCCAGTGGAGGGGTGAGACCCAGTACTTC. It is translated as CASSQWRGETQYF.

The chain joins TRBV9 to TRBJ2-4, with D possibly being TRBD1 or TRBD2 (5 bases each). CDR1 and CDR2 (germline): SGDLS, YYNGEE. This CDR3 has 15 amino acids. The ends were cut back, 3 bases at V and 2 bases at J, with 12 bases in the middle. The DNA of the CDR3 is TGTGCCAGCAGCGGAGGGGCAGGCCCCAAAAACATTCAGTACTTC. Translation gives CASSGGAGPKNIQYF. Variable domain in full (rest from reference TRBV9 and TRBJ2-4): DSGVTQTPKHLITATGQRVTLRCSPRSGDLSVYWYQQSLDQGLQFLIQYYNGEERAKGNILERFSAQQFPDLHSELNLSSLELGDSALYFCASSGGAGPKNIQYFGAGTRLSVL.

The chain carries TRBV28 and TRBJ2-7; TRBD1 might be the D (6 bases). Germline V gene data show CDR1 as MDHEN and CDR2 as SYDVKM. This CDR3 has 12 residues. V was clipped by 11 bases and J by 1 base, with 12 bases between them. The CDR3 here is CAAQGSSYEQYF. DNA of the CDR3: TGTGCCGCCCAGGGGTCATCCTACGAGCAGTACTTC.

This chain links TRBV5-1 with TRBJ1-2; weak D call: TRBD1 (5 bases). V shed 2 bases and J shed 6 bases, with 17 bases lying between them. The CDR3 sequence is 15 residues long. Germline CDR1 SGHRS, CDR2 YFSETQ. As DNA, the CDR3 is TGCGCCAGCAGCTTCCTGACTCCGGGGCACGATGGCTACACCTTC. As protein: CASSFLTPGHDGYTF. Combining the CDR3 with reference TRBV5-1 and TRBJ1-2 gives the whole variable domain KAGVTQTPRYLIKTRGQQVTLSCSPISGHRSVSWYQQTPGQGLQFLFEYFSETQRNKGNFPGRFSGRQFSNSRSEMNVSTLELGDSALYLCASSFLTPGHDGYTFGSGTRLTVV.

V is TRBV7-2 and J is TRBJ2-1, with D tentatively TRBD1 (5 bases). CDR3 length equals 15 residues. Germline V lookup: CDR1 SGHTA, CDR2 FQGNSA. V was shortened by 5 bases and J by 5 bases, with 16 bases between the two germline ends. CDR3 protein: CASSQMAGSHNEQFF. In nucleotides, the CDR3 is TGTGCCAGCAGCCAGATGGCAGGGTCCCACAATGAGCAGTTCTTC.

J is TRBJ1-5 and V is TRBV6-1; tentative D call: TRBD1 (6 bases). V shed 3 bases and J shed 5 bases, with 14 bases lying between them. Germline loops: CDR1 MNHNS, CDR2 SASEGT. The CDR3 has 15 residues. The CDR3 reads CASSDYVAGDQPQHF. The CDR3 nucleotides are TGTGCCAGCAGTGATTATGTGGCAGGGGATCAGCCCCAGCATTTT.

The rearrangement joins TRBV15 to TRBJ2-1, with D possibly being TRBD2 (6 bases). The germline V gene encodes CDR1 LNHNV and CDR2 YYDKDF (reference sequence). CDR3 length equals 12 residues. Trimming pared 3 bases from V and 13 bases from J, leaving 13 bases between. CDR3 bases: TGTGCCACCAGCAGCGGAGGGACTCCTCAGTTCTTC. It translates to CATSSGGTPQFF.

The chain is built from TRBV4-1 and TRBJ2-4; D possibly corresponds to TRBD2 (5 bases). This CDR3 spans 15 amino acids. CDR1 and CDR2 (germline): MGHRA, YSYEKL. V gave up 0 bases and J gave up 2 bases, with 8 bases separating them. CDR3 region: CASSQEGGTKNIQYF. As DNA, the CDR3 is TGCGCCAGCAGCCAAGAAGGAGGAACCAAAAACATTCAGTACTTC.